The source of this T cell receptor (beta chain) is a study of T cells after yellow fever vaccination (dated by TCRdb to the late 2010s). In terms of the full investigation: Libraries from fractions with low cell numbers were prepared with the SMART-Seq v4 Ultra Low Input RNA kit. Two healthy male donors made up the cohort, one aged 18 to 29 years and the other aged 30 to 40 years. To track T-cell clones before and after primary and booster YFV17D yellow fever vaccination, bulk TCR alpha and beta repertoires were sequenced longitudinally. Blood was collected at multiple timepoints before and after primary and secondary immunization, and bulk PBMC replicates and cell subsets were isolated.

This sample's treatment or condition label indicates: live attenuated yellow fever vaccine strain. Two biological replicates of bulk PBMCs were collected at each blood-draw timepoint. A standard Ficoll-Paque protocol was used to isolate PBMCs from peripheral blood. TriZol was used to extract RNA from bulk PBMCs, from CD4 and CD8 fractions, and from dextramer-positive and dextramer-negative fractions. TCR cDNA was made using 5'RACE template switching, a step that added a universal primer site and unique molecular identifiers. Priming for cDNA synthesis came from both the TCR alpha and TCR beta constant segments. Libraries were amplified in two PCR steps, with sample barcodes and sequencing adapters added in the second step. Sequencing of libraries was done on Illumina HiSeq 2500 (2x100 bp) or NovaSeq (2x150 bp). The published analysis was carried out like this. MIGEC was used to demultiplex reads and collapse the reads into UMI consensus sequences, and MiXCR was used for V(D)J alignment. Vaccine-responding clonotypes were identified with edgeR using replicate PBMC samples, with FDR below 0.01 and a log2 fold change above 5 up to day 15 being required. CD4 or CD8 identity was assigned to each bulk clonotype according to whether the clonotype was present at higher abundance in the sequenced CD4 repertoire or the sequenced CD8 repertoire. The public reads were reanalyzed by TCRdb: fastp trimming at Q25, MiXCR alignment, in-frame beta chains only. Duplicate CDR3 protein sequences are folded into a single record with the most common DNA and genes. The V and J calls were not made by the authors but by TCRdb's processing. This sample comprises some 350,000 distinct CDR3 sequences, 8.7% of them detected only once. The top ten clonotypes cover roughly 18% of the sample.

From its cysteine to its phenylalanine, the CDR3 spans 14 amino acids. Solely the CDR3 DNA is kept, with 42 bases framed from the first base. Taken from the germline V gene (reference sequence), the CDR1 and CDR2 loops are DFQATT and SNEGSKA. V loses 1 base at its end and J loses 4 bases; junction bases beyond the gene matches: 2. General conclusions and limits of the study: The study included only two donors, which limits how far the findings can be generalized. A small fraction of clonotypes appeared in both the CD4 and CD8 compartments, likely as a result of convergent recombination. Most clones expanded after primary vaccination (about 95% of CD4 and about 85% of CD8) were re-detected after the booster, suggesting that broad memory maintenance occurred. FACS-sorted repertoires could contain abundant contaminating clonotypes from the bulk population, so computational filtering was required. Compared with the primary T-cell response, the secondary T-cell response was faster but weaker, reaching its peak on day 5 rather than on day 15.

This clonotype occurred a few times. No cognate antigen has been identified for it. The input lacks base qualities; no much larger clone sits a single base away. The source of this sequence is a man aged 18 to 30 who received the YFV17D yellow fever vaccine. The chain is assembled from TRBV20-1 and TRBJ2-1; 9 of the junction bases match TRBD1. The source was PBMCs, collected on the day of the first yellow fever vaccination. The CDR3 loop reads CSARGTGVYNEQFF. The bases are TGCAGTGCTAGAGGGACAGGGGTGTACAATGAGCAGTTCTTC.